This T cell receptor beta chain was captured by sequencing in a study of blood T cell repertoires in COVID-19. Repertoires were generated with immunoSEQ multiplex PCR, while TCRdb's copy carries only in-frame clones and drops some. This sample yields a few hundred thousand clones, of which more than 70% are seen a single time; roughly a sixth belongs to the top ten. This CDR3 contains 14 residues. Germline V gene data show CDR1 as SGHTA and CDR2 as FQGNSA. With 1 base removed from V and 1 base from J, the gap between germline ends came to 7 bases. Sequencing was carried out using peripheral blood. The rearrangement links TRBV7-2 to TRBJ2-5; D perhaps matches TRBD1 (5 bases). The receptor was derived from a man aged 45-65 years with COVID-19, enrolled during active disease. The CDR3 nucleotides read TGTGCCAGCAGCTTAGTAGGGGCCCAAGAGACCCAGTACTTC. Protein: CASSLVGAQETQYF. Full variable domain (rest looked up from reference TRBV7-2 and TRBJ2-5): GAGVSQSPSNKVTEKGKDVELRCDPISGHTALYWYRQSLGQGLEFLIYFQGNSAPDKSGLPSDRFSAERTGGSVSTLTIQRTQQEDSAVYLCASSLVGAQETQYFGPGTRLLVL.